Listed below are T cell receptor beta chains from one sample, sequenced in a study of identical twins. TCRdb re-analysed the 5' RACE reads in MiXCR, keeping a single row per CDR3 protein. Here the sample spans 690,000 or so distinct CDR3 sequences, 8% to 9% being singletons. The same data also went into a second study, on yellow fever vaccine responses in identical twins.

Sequenced material: PBMCs. These TCRs come from a woman aged 18-29 years in good health. Each CDR3 is given with its conserved first and last residue. The D gene is left open where the match is weak.

>14|TRBD2|TRBV20-1
CSGETSGGSDEQFF
>14|NA|TRBV3-1
CASSPEMPTDTQYF
>12|NA|TRBV28
CASSPNLRELFF
>14|NA|TRBV24-1
CATGSGTGANVLTF
>13|NA|TRBV15
CATSRDSTYEQYF
>16|NA|TRBV27
CASRTLSGTAYNEQFF
>13|NA|TRBV2
CASTTPNTGELFF
>13|NA|TRBV13
CASSLQGMGEQYF
>13|NA|TRBV6-2/TRBV6-3
CASRPSETGELFF
>11|NA|TRBV6-8
CASRLPTEAFF
>14|NA|TRBV20-1
CSARDSQRVHEQYF
>16|TRBD1|TRBV24-1
CATSDPGQGAFGELFF
>12|TRBD2|TRBV29-1
CSVVLAEETQYF
>16|NA|TRBV6-5
CASSYLPASGYNEQFF
>12|NA|TRBV7-2
CASTFGRETQYF
>13|NA|TRBV28
CASSSHSTDTQYF
>16|NA|TRBV7-8
CASSQTVVGQKETQYF
>16|TRBD2|TRBV27
CASSVPVAGGFYEQFF
>16|NA|TRBV3-1
CASSQGGVGLTDTQYF
>16|TRBD2|TRBV15
CATSREGGDYQETQYF
>15|NA|TRBV5-1
CASSLFQRSYNEQFF
>16|NA|TRBV4-3
CASSQDYRAGTDTQYF
>19|TRBD2|TRBV7-6
CASSLIASVTSGLYNEQFF
>17|TRBD2|TRBV7-2
CASSSHGLAGGLNEQFF
>16|TRBD2|TRBV6-1
CASTRTLAGGTDEQYF
>16|TRBD2|TRBV2
CASREVRDYKQETQYF